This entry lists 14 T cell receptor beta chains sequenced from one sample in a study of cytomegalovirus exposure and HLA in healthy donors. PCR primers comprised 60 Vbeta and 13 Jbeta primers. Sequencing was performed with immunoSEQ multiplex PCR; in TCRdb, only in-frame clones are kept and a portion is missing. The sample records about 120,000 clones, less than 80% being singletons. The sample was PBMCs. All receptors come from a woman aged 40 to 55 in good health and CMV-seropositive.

CDR3 sequence reads: CASSQDRGIGGNTIYF. The CDR3 DNA reads TGCGCCAGCAGCCAAGATCGGGGTATTGGTGGAAACACCATATATTTT. The chain uses TRBV4-3 and TRBJ1-3; D gene uncertain. Germline CDR1 reads LGHNA; CDR2 reads YSLEER. V gave up 0 bases and J gave up 3 bases, with 12 bases separating them. The CDR3 sequence is 16 residues long.

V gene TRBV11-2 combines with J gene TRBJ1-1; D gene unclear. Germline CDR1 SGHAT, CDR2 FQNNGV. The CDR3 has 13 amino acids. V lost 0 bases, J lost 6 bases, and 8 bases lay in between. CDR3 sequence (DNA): TGTGCCAGCAGCTTAGAGTTTCCAGCTGAAGCTTTCTTT. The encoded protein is CASSLEFPAEAFF.

The DNA of the CDR3 is TGCAGCGTTGACTCTAGCGGGAGGGCCTATGAGCAGTTCTTC. As protein: CSVDSSGRAYEQFF. This rearrangement joins TRBV29-1 to TRBJ2-1, with 12 nucleotides matching TRBD2. With 3 bases clipped from V and 8 bases from J, the junction kept 5 bases outside the gene matches. CDR1 is SQVTM, CDR2 ANQGSEA, per germline. The CDR3 sequence is 14 residues long.

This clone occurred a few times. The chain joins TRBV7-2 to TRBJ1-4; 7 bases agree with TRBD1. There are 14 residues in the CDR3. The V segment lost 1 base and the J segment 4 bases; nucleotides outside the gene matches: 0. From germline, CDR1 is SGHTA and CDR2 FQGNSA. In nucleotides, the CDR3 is TGTGCCAGCAGCTTAGACAGGGGTAATGAAAAACTGTTTTTT. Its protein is CASSLDRGNEKLFF.

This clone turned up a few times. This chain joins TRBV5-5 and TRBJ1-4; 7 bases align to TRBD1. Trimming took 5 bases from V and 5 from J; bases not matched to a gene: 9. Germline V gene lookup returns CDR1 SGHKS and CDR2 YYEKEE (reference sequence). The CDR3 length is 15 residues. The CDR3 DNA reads TGTGCCAGCAGTATTCCGGGACAGCCGAATGAAAAACTGTTTTTT. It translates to CASSIPGQPNEKLFF. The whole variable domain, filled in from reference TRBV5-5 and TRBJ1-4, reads DAGVTQSPTHLIKTRGQQVTLRCSPISGHKSVSWYQQVLGQGPQFIFQYYEKEERGRGNFPDRFSARQFPNYSSELNVNALLLGDSALYLCASSIPGQPNEKLFFGSGTQLSVL.

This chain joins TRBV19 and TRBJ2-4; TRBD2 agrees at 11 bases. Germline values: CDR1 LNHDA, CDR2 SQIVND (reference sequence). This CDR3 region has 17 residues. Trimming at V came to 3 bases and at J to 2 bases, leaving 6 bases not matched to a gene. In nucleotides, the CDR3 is TGTGCCAGTAGTATGACTAGCGGGAAAGTTCCCAAAAACATTCAGTACTTC. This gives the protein CASSMTSGKVPKNIQYF.

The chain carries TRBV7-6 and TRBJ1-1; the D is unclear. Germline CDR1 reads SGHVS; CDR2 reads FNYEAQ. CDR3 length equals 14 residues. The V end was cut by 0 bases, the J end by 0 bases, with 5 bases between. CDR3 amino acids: CASSLAAVNTEAFF. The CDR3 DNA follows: TGTGCCAGCAGCTTAGCCGCAGTGAACACTGAAGCTTTCTTT.

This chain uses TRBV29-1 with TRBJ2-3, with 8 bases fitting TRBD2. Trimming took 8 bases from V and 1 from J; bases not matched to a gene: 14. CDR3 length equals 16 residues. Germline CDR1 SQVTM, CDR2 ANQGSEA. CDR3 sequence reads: CSTRGGRPPGTDTQYF. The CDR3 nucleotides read TGCAGCACCAGGGGCGGGAGGCCCCCAGGCACAGATACGCAGTATTTT.

CDR3 region: CASSARDRSSYEQYF. The CDR3 bases are TGTGCCAGCAGTGCCCGGGACAGGAGCTCCTACGAGCAGTACTTC. The chain is built from TRBV2 and TRBJ2-7; 8 nucleotides line up with TRBD1. The CDR3 runs to 15 residues. The V gene's germline CDR1 is SNHLY and CDR2 FYNNEI. V trimming: 4 bases; J trimming: 0 bases; junction bases outside the gene matches: 5.

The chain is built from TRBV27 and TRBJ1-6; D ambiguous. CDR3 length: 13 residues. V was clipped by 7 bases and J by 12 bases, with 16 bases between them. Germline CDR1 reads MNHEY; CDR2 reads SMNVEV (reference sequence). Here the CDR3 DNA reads TGTGCCAGCACCACCCTCCTGGGAGGACCCCTCCACTTT. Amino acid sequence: CASTTLLGGPLHF.

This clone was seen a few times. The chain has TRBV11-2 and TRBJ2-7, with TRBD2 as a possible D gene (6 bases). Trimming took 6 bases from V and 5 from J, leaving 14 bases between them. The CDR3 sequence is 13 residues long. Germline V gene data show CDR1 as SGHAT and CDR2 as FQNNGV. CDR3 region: CASRKLASHEQYF. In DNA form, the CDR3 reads TGTGCCAGCAGAAAACTAGCTTCGCACGAGCAGTACTTC.

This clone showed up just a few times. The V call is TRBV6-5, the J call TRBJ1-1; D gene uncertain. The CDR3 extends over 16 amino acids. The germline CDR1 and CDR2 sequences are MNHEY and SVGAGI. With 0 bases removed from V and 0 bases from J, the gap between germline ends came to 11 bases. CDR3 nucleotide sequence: TGTGCCAGCAGTTACTCTTACTCGGCGGTGAACACTGAAGCTTTCTTT. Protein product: CASSYSYSAVNTEAFF.

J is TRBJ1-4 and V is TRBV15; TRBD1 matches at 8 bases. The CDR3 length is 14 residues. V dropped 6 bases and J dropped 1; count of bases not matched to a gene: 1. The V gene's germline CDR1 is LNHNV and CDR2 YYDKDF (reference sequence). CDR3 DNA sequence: TGTGCCACCAGTGGACAGGGAACTAATGAAAAACTGTTTTTT. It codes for CATSGQGTNEKLFF.

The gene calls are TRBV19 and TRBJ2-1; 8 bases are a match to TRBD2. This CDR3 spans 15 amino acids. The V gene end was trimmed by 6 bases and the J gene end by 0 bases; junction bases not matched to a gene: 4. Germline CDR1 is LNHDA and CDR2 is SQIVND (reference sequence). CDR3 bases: TGTGCCAGTAGATTAGCGGGAAGCTCCTACAATGAGCAGTTCTTC. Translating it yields CASRLAGSSYNEQFF.